This is a list of T cell receptor beta chains from one sample in a study of shared clonotypes between healthy human individuals. The assay was immunoSEQ multiplex PCR, and TCRdb's table has in-frame clones only and misses some. The sample lists 1.5 million to 2.5 million clones, about 95% occurring once. Sequencing was carried out using naive CD8+ T cells sorted from blood. The source of these receptors is a man aged 18 to 35 in good health. Each CDR3 is given with its conserved first and last residue. A D gene is named only where the DNA matches it firmly. Not all rows give a size; the values are once, few, many and, for expanded clones, a class.

V	D	J	size	DNA	CDR3
TRBV4-1	TRBD1	TRBJ1-1	NA	TGCGCCAGCAGCCAAGATACAGGGGGCTGGACTGAAGCTTTCTTT	CASSQDTGGWTEAFF
TRBV6-5	NA	TRBJ2-2	few	TGTGCCAGCAGATCAACCGGGGAGCTGTTTTTT	CASRSTGELFF
TRBV7-6	NA	TRBJ2-7	NA	TGTGCCAGCAGCGCCGGAGGAGCCTACGAGCAGTACTTC	CASSAGGAYEQYF
TRBV9	TRBD2	TRBJ2-5	NA	TGTGCCAGCAGCGTAACTAGCGGGGGGGCGGAGACCCAGTACTTC	CASSVTSGGAETQYF
TRBV4-1	NA	TRBJ2-1	NA	TGCGCCAGCAGCCCCAACCTTCTGGGGGATGAGCAGTTCTTC	CASSPNLLGDEQFF
TRBV14	NA	TRBJ1-6	NA	TGTGCCAGCAGCCAAGATTCTCGGCCGGGGAGCGCCCAGGATTCACCCCTCCACTTT	CASSQDSRPGSAQDSPLHF
TRBV6-5	TRBD1	TRBJ1-1	once	TGTGCCAGCACCCCCACAGGGGAGGGGACTGAAGCTTTCTTT	CASTPTGEGTEAFF
TRBV28	NA	TRBJ1-5	NA	TGTGCCAGCAGTCCCACTCTGGGGGCTCCCAATCAGCCCCAGCATTTT	CASSPTLGAPNQPQHF
TRBV12-5	NA	TRBJ2-1	NA	TGTGCTAGTGGAGAGGATTACCCGCCCGACAATGAGCAGTTCTTC	CASGEDYPPDNEQFF
TRBV4-1	TRBD2	TRBJ2-3	NA	TGCGCCAGCAGCCAAGATCGAAGACTAGCGGGGACAGATACGCAGTATTTT	CASSQDRRLAGTDTQYF
TRBV19	TRBD2	TRBJ2-1	NA	TGTGCCAGTTTACCGACTAGCGGGGGGGTCTACAATGAGCAGTTCTTC	CASLPTSGGVYNEQFF
TRBV27	NA	TRBJ2-7	NA	TGTGCCAGCAGTTTATTTCGAGGGGTCGAGCAGTACTTC	CASSLFRGVEQYF
TRBV9	TRBD1	TRBJ1-3	NA	TGTGCCAGCAGCGTAGGGGGACAGGCTGGAAACACCATATATTTT	CASSVGGQAGNTIYF
TRBV9	TRBD1	TRBJ2-2	NA	TGTGCCAGCAGCGCAATCCAGGGGGCCACCGGGGAGCTGTTTTTT	CASSAIQGATGELFF
TRBV4-3	NA	TRBJ1-4	NA	TGCGCCAGCAGCCAAGTAGGCTCTAATGAAAAACTGTTTTTT	CASSQVGSNEKLFF
TRBV10-3	NA	TRBJ2-5	NA	TGTGCCATCAGTGAGTCGGGGAAACAAGAGACCCAGTACTTC	CAISESGKQETQYF
TRBV25-1	NA	TRBJ2-7	NA	TGTGCCAGCAGTGCCGAGCGGGTGTACTTC	CASSAERVYF